The 25 T cell receptor beta chains below come from one sample, sequenced in a study of blood T cell repertoires in COVID-19. Measured with immunoSEQ multiplex PCR; TCRdb has only the in-frame clones, and not every one. The sample consists of some 260,000 clones, roughly 90% of them appearing once. The specimen sequenced was PBMCs or T cells enriched from blood (not recorded which). Receptors were obtained from a woman between 25 and 40 years old with acute COVID-19.

The V gene is TRBV7-3, the J gene TRBJ2-2; the D is unclear. The V end was cut by 2 bases, the J end by 2 bases, with 9 bases between. CDR1 SGHTA and CDR2 FQGTGA come from the germline V gene. This CDR3 has 15 residues. The CDR3 is CASSLARINTGELFF. The CDR3, as DNA: TGTGCCAGCAGCTTAGCCAGGATTAACACCGGGGAGCTGTTTTTT.

This chain connects TRBV7-9 to TRBJ1-5; a weak D match, TRBD1 (6 bases). The CDR3 is 16 residues long. The V end was cut by 4 bases, the J end by 2 bases, with 15 bases between. CDR1 and CDR2 (germline): SEHNR, FQNEAQ (reference sequence). Here the CDR3 reads CASSSDSWNGNQPQHF. In nucleotides, the CDR3 is TGTGCCAGCAGCTCGGACAGTTGGAATGGCAATCAGCCCCAGCATTTT.

A word on this clone: The sample contains more than one DNA sequence encoding this CDR3. This chain joins TRBV28 and TRBJ1-2, with TRBD1 matching over 7 bases. V gave up 6 bases and J gave up 2 bases; unmatched junction bases: 3. The CDR3 totals 13 residues. CDR1 MDHEN and CDR2 SYDVKM come from the germline V gene. The CDR3 is CASSPTGNYGYTF. In nucleotides, the CDR3 is TGTGCCAGCAGCCCGACAGGGAACTATGGCTACACCTTC.

The sample holds one count of this clone. The V and J genes are TRBV2 and TRBJ1-4, with TRBD1 identical over 7 bases. J gave up 8 bases and V 7 bases, and 13 bases lay outside the gene matches. Germline V lookup: CDR1 SNHLY, CDR2 FYNNEI. The CDR3 totals 15 residues. CDR3 sequence (DNA): TGTGCCAGCACCGACCGGACAGGTTTGGGGGAAAAACTGTTTTTT. Translating it yields CASTDRTGLGEKLFF. Filled out from reference TRBV2 and TRBJ1-4, the complete variable domain reads EPEVTQTPSHQVTQMGQEVILRCVPISNHLYFYWYRQILGQKVEFLVSFYNNEISEKSEIFDDQFSVERPDGSNFTLKIRSTKLEDSAMYFCASTDRTGLGEKLFFGSGTQLSVL.

The rearrangement joins TRBV27 to TRBJ1-5, with D possibly matching TRBD1 (5 bases). V gave up 8 bases and J gave up 3 bases, with 17 bases separating them. The germline CDR1 and CDR2 sequences are MNHEY and SMNVEV (reference sequence). The CDR3 loop spans 15 amino acids. The CDR3 spells CASRQRGTPNQPQHF. The CDR3 nucleotides read TGTGCCAGCCGCCAAAGGGGTACCCCCAATCAGCCCCAGCATTTT.

This clone was seen only once. The CDR3: CASSAGTSNTDTQYF. Here the CDR3 DNA reads TGTGCCAGCAGTGCGGGGACTAGTAACACAGATACGCAGTATTTT. The chain employs TRBV28 and TRBJ2-3; 8 nucleotides match TRBD2. This CDR3 comprises 15 residues. Germline trimming cut 5 bases from V and 2 bases from J; bases unmatched to any gene: 6. The V gene's germline CDR1 is MDHEN and CDR2 SYDVKM.

This clone was detected once. The V call is TRBV7-9, the J call TRBJ2-3; D is uncertain. Looked up from germline, CDR1 is SEHNR and CDR2 is FQNEAQ (reference sequence). V lost 4 bases and J 2 bases, leaving 13 bases between the germline ends. The CDR3 runs to 15 residues. The chain's CDR3 is CASSSHSTTTDTQYF. CDR3 nucleotide sequence: TGTGCCAGCAGCTCCCATTCAACTACCACAGATACGCAGTATTTT.

The chain combines TRBV6-5 with TRBJ2-5; D gene ambiguous. Germline assignment: CDR1 MNHEY and CDR2 SVGAGI. V was shortened by 6 bases and J by 2 bases, with 4 bases between the two germline ends. This CDR3 contains 11 residues. The CDR3 region is CASRAQETQYF. The CDR3, as DNA: TGTGCCAGCAGAGCACAAGAGACCCAGTACTTC.

The chain combines TRBV10-3 with TRBJ2-5; weak D call: TRBD2 (7 bases). Germline V CDR1 and CDR2: ENHRY, SYGVKD. V was clipped by 3 bases and J by 5 bases, with 16 bases between them. This CDR3 is built from 15 residues. The CDR3 DNA sequence: TGTGCCATCAGTGACCTGGGGGGGGCGCGGGAGACCCAGTACTTC. This translates into CAISDLGGARETQYF.

DNA for the CDR3: TGTGCCAGCAGTTTATCCGCTGCTGAGACCTACAATGAGCAGTTCTTC. The encoded protein is CASSLSAAETYNEQFF. The chain couples TRBV28 to TRBJ2-1, with unresolved D. The germline V gene encodes CDR1 MDHEN and CDR2 SYDVKM. V was trimmed by 1 base and J by 2 bases, leaving 12 bases between them. The CDR3 runs 16 residues.

This chain uses TRBV4-1 with TRBJ2-1; weak D call: TRBD1 (7 bases). CDR3 size: 14 residues. V shed 0 bases and J shed 10 bases, with 13 bases lying between them. Germline CDR1 and CDR2: MGHRA and YSYEKL. Written as DNA, the CDR3 is TGCGCCAGCAGCCAAGATTTTCAGGGGGGAGAGCAGTTCTTC. It specifies CASSQDFQGGEQFF.

The V gene is TRBV11-2, the J gene TRBJ1-6; a possible D gene is TRBD1 (5 bases). The V gene's germline CDR1 is SGHAT and CDR2 FQNNGV. The CDR3 covers 16 residues. V was pared by 5 bases and J by 5 bases, with 16 bases between. CDR3 residues: CASSPDLGGNNSPLHF. The CDR3 bases are TGTGCCAGCAGCCCAGATCTCGGGGGTAATAATTCACCCCTCCACTTT.

The V gene is TRBV6-5, the J gene TRBJ1-2; 7 positions agree with TRBD1. Germline V gene sequence: CDR1 MNHEY, CDR2 SVGAGI. J was trimmed by 5 bases and V by 6 bases; bases with no gene match: 9. The length of the CDR3 is 14 residues. The CDR3 loop reads CASRPPGQKYGYTF. CDR3 nucleotides: TGTGCCAGCAGACCCCCGGGACAGAAGTATGGCTACACCTTC.

This chain links TRBV4-3 with TRBJ2-1; a possible D gene is TRBD2 (6 bases). CDR1 LGHNA and CDR2 YSLEER come from the germline V gene. The CDR3 runs 13 residues. The V and J ends lost 0 bases and 11 bases respectively, with 11 bases between them. Written as DNA, the CDR3 is TGCGCCAGCAGCCAAGAGAGGGAGGTGAAGCAGTTCTTC. It encodes CASSQEREVKQFF.

The rearrangement joins TRBV7-9 to TRBJ2-1, with 15 nucleotides matching TRBD2. The CDR3 consists of 16 residues. V lost 1 base, J lost 7 bases, and 2 bases stayed unmatched. Germline V gene lookup returns CDR1 SEHNR and CDR2 FQNEAQ (reference sequence). DNA of the CDR3: TGTGCCAGCAGCTTAGGGACTAGCGGGAGGGGTAATGAGCAGTTCTTC. Encoded protein: CASSLGTSGRGNEQFF.

This clone was detected once. The chain links TRBV19 to TRBJ2-7; TRBD2 aligns across 8 bases. Per the germline V gene, CDR1 is LNHDA and CDR2 is SQIVND (reference sequence). With V trimmed by 5 bases and J by 7 bases, 10 bases remained unmatched. This CDR3 region has 14 residues. The chain's CDR3 is CASSSGTSHQEQYF. In nucleotides, the CDR3 is TGTGCCAGTAGTTCCGGGACTAGTCATCAAGAGCAGTACTTC.

The chain is built from TRBV7-9 and TRBJ2-7; 8 nucleotides match TRBD1. The V segment lost 4 bases and the J segment 3 bases; nucleotides outside the gene matches: 5. The CDR3 runs 14 residues. CDR1 and CDR2 from the germline V gene are SEHNR and FQNEAQ (reference sequence). The CDR3 nucleotides read TGTGCCAGCAGCTCCGGACAGGGCCTCTACGAGCAGTACTTC. The encoded protein is CASSSGQGLYEQYF. Combining the CDR3 with reference TRBV7-9 and TRBJ2-7 gives the whole variable domain DTGVSQNPRHKITKRGQNVTFRCDPISEHNRLYWYRQTLGQGPEFLTYFQNEAQLEKSRLLSDRFSAERPKGSFSTLEIQRTEQGDSAMYLCASSSGQGLYEQYFGPGTRLTVT.

CDR3 nucleotides: TGTGCCAGTAGTATAGCAGGCGGGGGGTATAACGAGCAGTACTTC. Encoded protein: CASSIAGGGYNEQYF. V gene TRBV19 combines with J gene TRBJ2-7, with 8 bases lining up with TRBD2. Per the germline V gene, CDR1 is LNHDA and CDR2 is SQIVND (reference sequence). CDR3 length: 15 residues. Trimming removed 1 base from V and 5 bases from J; junction bases left unmatched: 7.

V is TRBV15 and J is TRBJ1-2; weak D call: TRBD1 (6 bases). The CDR3 is 16 residues long. Trimming pared 5 bases from V and 1 base from J, leaving 17 bases between. Germline V gene data show CDR1 as LNHNV and CDR2 as YYDKDF (reference sequence). Written as DNA, the CDR3 is TGTGCCACCAGCCGGAGGACAGCAGATTATAACTATGGCTACACCTTC. It encodes CATSRRTADYNYGYTF.

V usage is TRBV27 and J usage is TRBJ1-4, with 9 bases aligning to TRBD1. CDR3 length equals 17 residues. The germline V gene has CDR1 MNHEY and CDR2 SMNVEV (reference sequence). V shed 5 bases, J shed 7 bases, and the junction held 14 bases outside the gene matches. The DNA for the CDR3 is TGTGCCAGCAGTCCCAGGACAGGGGCCACTGAGGGTGAAAAACTGTTTTTT. Its protein is CASSPRTGATEGEKLFF.

The V gene is TRBV13, the J gene TRBJ2-7; 8 bases are a match to TRBD2. V trimming: 0 bases; J trimming: 2 bases; junction bases outside the gene matches: 3. Germline values: CDR1 PRHDT, CDR2 FYEKMQ (reference sequence). The CDR3 sequence is 15 residues long. Here the CDR3 DNA reads TGTGCCAGCAGCTTAGGGCGGGGGGAGACCTACGAGCAGTACTTC. Its protein product is CASSLGRGETYEQYF. Full variable domain (remainder filled in from reference TRBV13 and TRBJ2-7): AAGVIQSPRHLIKEKRETATLKCYPIPRHDTVYWYQQGPGQDPQFLISFYEKMQSDKGSIPDRFSAQQFSDYHSELNMSSLELGDSALYFCASSLGRGETYEQYFGPGTRLTVT.

The table lists this clone with a count of one. The chain joins TRBV5-6 to TRBJ2-1; D not certain. Trimming left V 0 bases short and J 6 bases short, with 4 bases between. CDR3 size: 12 residues. Germline CDR1 and CDR2: SGHDT and YYEEEE. CDR3 amino acids: CASSLGANEQFF. The CDR3 nucleotides read TGTGCCAGCAGCTTGGGAGCCAATGAGCAGTTCTTC.

About this clone: This sample also contains other DNA sequences that code for the same CDR3. The chain carries TRBV5-1 and TRBJ1-4, with TRBD1 matching over 7 bases. The trim removed 4 bases at V and 2 bases at J, leaving 2 bases unmatched. Per germline, CDR1 SGHRS and CDR2 YFSETQ. The CDR3 covers 14 residues. CDR3 sequence (DNA): TGCGCCAGCAGCCGGGACAGCACTAATGAAAAACTGTTTTTT. It codes for CASSRDSTNEKLFF.

This clone is a singleton in its sample. The chain links TRBV7-2 to TRBJ2-1, with D perhaps TRBD1 (5 bases). The CDR3 sequence is 15 residues long. Trimming cost V 1 base and J 6 bases, with 13 bases left between them. Germline CDR1 SGHTA, CDR2 FQGNSA. The CDR3 sequence: CASSLVGAGLNEQFF. The CDR3 nucleotides read TGTGCCAGCAGCTTAGTTGGAGCAGGGCTCAATGAGCAGTTCTTC.

The chain is built from TRBV28 and TRBJ2-7, with TRBD2 as a possible D gene (5 bases). CDR1 and CDR2 (germline): MDHEN, SYDVKM. The CDR3 covers 13 residues. With 9 bases removed from V and 7 bases from J, the gap between germline ends came to 19 bases. CDR3 sequence reads: CASSLGPGYEQYF. CDR3 nucleotide sequence: TGTGCCAGTTCACTGGGCCCGGGGTATGAGCAGTACTTC. The variable domain in full, with the rest retrieved from reference TRBV28 and TRBJ2-7, is DVKVTQSSRYLVKRTGEKVFLECVQDMDHENMFWYRQDPGLGLRLIYFSYDVKMKEKGDIPEGYSVSREKKERFSLILESASTNQTSMYLCASSLGPGYEQYFGPGTRLTVT.